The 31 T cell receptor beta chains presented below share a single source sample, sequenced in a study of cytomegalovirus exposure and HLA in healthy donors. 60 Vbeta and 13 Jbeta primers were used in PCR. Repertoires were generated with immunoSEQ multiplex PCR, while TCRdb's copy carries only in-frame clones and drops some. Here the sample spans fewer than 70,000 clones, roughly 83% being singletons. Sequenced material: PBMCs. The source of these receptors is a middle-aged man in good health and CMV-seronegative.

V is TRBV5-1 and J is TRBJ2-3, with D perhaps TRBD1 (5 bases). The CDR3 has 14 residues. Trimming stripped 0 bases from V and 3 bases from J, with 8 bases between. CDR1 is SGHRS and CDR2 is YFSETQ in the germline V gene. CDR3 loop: CASSLVAGTDTQYF. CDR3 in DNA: TGCGCCAGCAGCTTGGTGGCAGGGACAGATACGCAGTATTTT.

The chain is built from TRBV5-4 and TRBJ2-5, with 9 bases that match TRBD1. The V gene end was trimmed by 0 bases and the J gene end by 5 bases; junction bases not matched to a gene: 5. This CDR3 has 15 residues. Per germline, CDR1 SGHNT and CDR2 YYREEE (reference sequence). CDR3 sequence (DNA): TGTGCCAGCAGCTTGGGACAGGGGGTCACGGAGACCCAGTACTTC. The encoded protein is CASSLGQGVTETQYF.

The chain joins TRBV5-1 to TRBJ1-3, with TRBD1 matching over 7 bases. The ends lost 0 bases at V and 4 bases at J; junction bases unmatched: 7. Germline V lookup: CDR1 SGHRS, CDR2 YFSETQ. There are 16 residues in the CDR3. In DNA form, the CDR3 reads TGCGCCAGCAGCTTGGTAGGGGGCCCGGGCGGAAACACCATATATTTT. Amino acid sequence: CASSLVGGPGGNTIYF.

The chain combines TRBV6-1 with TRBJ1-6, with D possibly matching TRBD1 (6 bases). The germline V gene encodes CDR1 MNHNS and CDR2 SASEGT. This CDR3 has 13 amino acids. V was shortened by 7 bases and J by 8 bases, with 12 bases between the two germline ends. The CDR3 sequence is CASKRAGDSPLHF. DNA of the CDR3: TGTGCCAGCAAGAGGGCAGGGGATTCACCCCTCCACTTT.

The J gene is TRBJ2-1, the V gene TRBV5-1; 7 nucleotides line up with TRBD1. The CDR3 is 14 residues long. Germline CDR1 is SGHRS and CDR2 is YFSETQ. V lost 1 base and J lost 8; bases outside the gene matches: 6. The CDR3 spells CASSLRTGGHEQFF. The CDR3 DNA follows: TGCGCCAGCAGCTTGAGGACAGGTGGACATGAGCAGTTCTTC.

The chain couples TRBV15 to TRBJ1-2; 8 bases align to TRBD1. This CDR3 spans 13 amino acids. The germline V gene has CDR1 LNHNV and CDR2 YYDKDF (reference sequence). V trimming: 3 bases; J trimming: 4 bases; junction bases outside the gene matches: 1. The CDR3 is CATSSGQGYGYTF. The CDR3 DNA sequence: TGTGCCACCAGCAGCGGACAGGGCTATGGCTACACCTTC.

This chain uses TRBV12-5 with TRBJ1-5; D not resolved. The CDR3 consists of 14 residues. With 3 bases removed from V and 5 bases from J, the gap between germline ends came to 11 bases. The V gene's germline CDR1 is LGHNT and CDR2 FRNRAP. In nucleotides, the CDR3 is TGTGCTAGTGGTTTTGCCGGGAAAGATCAGCCCCAGCATTTT. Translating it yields CASGFAGKDQPQHF. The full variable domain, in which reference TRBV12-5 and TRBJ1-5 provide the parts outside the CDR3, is DARVTQTPRHKVTEMGQEVTMRCQPILGHNTVFWYRQTMMQGLELLAYFRNRAPLDDSGMPKDRFSAEMPDATLATLKIQPSEPRDSAVYFCASGFAGKDQPQHFGDGTRLSIL.

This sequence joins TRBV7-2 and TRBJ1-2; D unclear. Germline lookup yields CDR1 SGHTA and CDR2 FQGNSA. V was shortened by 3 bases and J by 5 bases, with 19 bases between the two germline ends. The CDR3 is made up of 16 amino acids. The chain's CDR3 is CASSFPSIAARYGYTF. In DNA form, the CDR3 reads TGTGCCAGCAGCTTCCCCTCTATAGCAGCACGATATGGCTACACCTTC.

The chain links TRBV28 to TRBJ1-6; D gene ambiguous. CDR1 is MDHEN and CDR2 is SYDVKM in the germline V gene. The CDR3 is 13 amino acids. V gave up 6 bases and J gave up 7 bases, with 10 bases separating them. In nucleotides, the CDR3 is TGTGCCAGCAGGAAACCCAGGAATTCACCCCTCCACTTT. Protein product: CASRKPRNSPLHF.

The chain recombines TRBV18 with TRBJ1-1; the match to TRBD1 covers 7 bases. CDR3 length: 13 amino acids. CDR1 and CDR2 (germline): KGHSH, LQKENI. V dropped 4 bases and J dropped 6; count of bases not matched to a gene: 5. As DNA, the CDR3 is TGTGCCAGCTCACGAGACAGGGTCGCTGAAGCTTTCTTT. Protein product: CASSRDRVAEAFF.

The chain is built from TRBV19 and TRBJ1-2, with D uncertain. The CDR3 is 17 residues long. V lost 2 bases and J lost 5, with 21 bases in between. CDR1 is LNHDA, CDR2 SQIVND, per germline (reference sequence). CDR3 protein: CASSIKDGPRTPYGYTF. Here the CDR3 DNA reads TGTGCCAGTAGTATAAAAGATGGGCCCAGAACGCCTTATGGCTACACCTTC. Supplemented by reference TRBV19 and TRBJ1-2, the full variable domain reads DGGITQSPKYLFRKEGQNVTLSCEQNLNHDAMYWYRQDPGQGLRLIYYSQIVNDFQKGDIAEGYSVSREKKESFPLTVTSAQKNPTAFYLCASSIKDGPRTPYGYTFGSGTRLTVV.

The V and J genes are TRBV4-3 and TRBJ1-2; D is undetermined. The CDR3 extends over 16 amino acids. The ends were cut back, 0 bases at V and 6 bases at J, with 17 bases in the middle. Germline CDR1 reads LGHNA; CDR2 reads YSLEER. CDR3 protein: CASSQDVNQWYNGYTF. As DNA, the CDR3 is TGCGCCAGCAGCCAAGACGTTAATCAGTGGTACAATGGCTACACCTTC.

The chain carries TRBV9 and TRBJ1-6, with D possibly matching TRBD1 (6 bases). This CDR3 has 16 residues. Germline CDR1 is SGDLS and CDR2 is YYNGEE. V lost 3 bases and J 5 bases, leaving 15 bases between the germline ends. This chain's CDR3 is CASSEKAGANNSPLHF. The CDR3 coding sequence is TGTGCCAGCAGCGAAAAGGCAGGGGCTAATAATTCACCCCTCCACTTT.

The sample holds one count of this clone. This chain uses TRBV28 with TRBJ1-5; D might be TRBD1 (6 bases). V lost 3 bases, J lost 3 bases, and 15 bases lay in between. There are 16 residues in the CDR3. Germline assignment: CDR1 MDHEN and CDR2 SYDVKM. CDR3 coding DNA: TGTGCCAGCAGTTTTATCGCGGGGGCTCCCAATCAGCCCCAGCATTTT. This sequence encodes CASSFIAGAPNQPQHF.

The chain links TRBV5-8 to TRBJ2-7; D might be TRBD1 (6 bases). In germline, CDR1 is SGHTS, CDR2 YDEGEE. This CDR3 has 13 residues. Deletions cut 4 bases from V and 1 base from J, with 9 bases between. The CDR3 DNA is TGTGCCAGCAGCCAACAGGGATCCTACGAGCAGTACTTC. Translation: CASSQQGSYEQYF.

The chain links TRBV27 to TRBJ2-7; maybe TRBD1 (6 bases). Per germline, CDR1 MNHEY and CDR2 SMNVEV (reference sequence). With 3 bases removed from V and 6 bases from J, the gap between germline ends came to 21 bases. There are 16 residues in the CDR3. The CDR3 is CASSFRALDRRCEQYV. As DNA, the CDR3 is TGTGCCAGCAGTTTTCGCGCCCTCGACAGGAGATGCGAGCAGTACGTC.

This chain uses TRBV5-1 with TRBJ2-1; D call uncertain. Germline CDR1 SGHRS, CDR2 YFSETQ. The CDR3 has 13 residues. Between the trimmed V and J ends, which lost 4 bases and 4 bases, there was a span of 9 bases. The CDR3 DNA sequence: TGCGCCAGCAGCCCTCCCGGTTACAATGAGCAGTTCTTC. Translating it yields CASSPPGYNEQFF.

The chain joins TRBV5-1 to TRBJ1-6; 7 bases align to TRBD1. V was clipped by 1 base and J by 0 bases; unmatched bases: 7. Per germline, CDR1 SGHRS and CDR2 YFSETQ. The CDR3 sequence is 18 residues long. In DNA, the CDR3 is TGCGCCAGCAGCTTGACAGGGGACTCCAGCTCCTATAATTCACCCCTCCACTTT. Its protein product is CASSLTGDSSSYNSPLHF.

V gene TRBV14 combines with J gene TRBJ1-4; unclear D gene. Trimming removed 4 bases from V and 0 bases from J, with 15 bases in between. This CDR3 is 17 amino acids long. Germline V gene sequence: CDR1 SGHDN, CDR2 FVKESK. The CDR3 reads CASSPWARRTTNEKLFF. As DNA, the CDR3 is TGTGCCAGCAGCCCATGGGCCCGACGGACAACTAATGAAAAACTGTTTTTT.

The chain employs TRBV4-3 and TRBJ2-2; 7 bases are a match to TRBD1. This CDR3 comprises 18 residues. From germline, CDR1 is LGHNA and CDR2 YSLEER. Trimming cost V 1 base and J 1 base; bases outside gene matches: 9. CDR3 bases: TGCGCCAGCAGCCAAGTTGGGGTACAGGGGCGGAACACCGGGGAGCTGTTTTTT. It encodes CASSQVGVQGRNTGELFF.

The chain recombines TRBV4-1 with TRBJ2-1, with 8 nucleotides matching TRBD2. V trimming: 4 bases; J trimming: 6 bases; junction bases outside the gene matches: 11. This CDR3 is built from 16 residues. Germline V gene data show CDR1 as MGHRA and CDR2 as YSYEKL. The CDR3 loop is CASSLRIAGSGNEQFF. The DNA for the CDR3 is TGCGCCAGCAGCCTTAGAATAGCGGGGTCGGGCAATGAGCAGTTCTTC.

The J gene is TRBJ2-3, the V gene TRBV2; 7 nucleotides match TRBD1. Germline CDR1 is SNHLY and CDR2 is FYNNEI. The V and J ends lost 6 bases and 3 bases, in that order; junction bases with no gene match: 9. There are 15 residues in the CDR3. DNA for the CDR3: TGTGCCAGCAGGGGGGACAGCCTAAGAACAGATACGCAGTATTTT. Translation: CASRGDSLRTDTQYF.

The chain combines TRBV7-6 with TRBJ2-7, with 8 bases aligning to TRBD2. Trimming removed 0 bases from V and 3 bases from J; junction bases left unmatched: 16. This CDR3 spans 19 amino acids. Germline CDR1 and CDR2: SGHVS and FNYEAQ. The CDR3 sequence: CASSLAASITGGFVYEQYF. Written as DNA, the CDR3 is TGTGCCAGCAGCTTAGCGGCCTCTATTACGGGGGGGTTTGTCTACGAGCAGTACTTC.

CDR3 protein: CASSASSGRGTGETQYF. The CDR3, as DNA: TGTGCCAGCAGCGCCAGTTCCGGGCGGGGTACGGGAGAGACCCAGTACTTC. V gene TRBV9 combines with J gene TRBJ2-5; D is perhaps TRBD2 (6 bases). The V end lost 3 bases, the J end lost 4 bases, and 22 bases lay between the germline ends. Germline loops: CDR1 SGDLS, CDR2 YYNGEE. CDR3 length: 17 residues.

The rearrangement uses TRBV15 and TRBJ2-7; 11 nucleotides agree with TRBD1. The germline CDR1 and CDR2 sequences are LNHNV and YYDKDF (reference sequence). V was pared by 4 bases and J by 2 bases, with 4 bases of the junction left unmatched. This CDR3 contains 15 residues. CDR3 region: CATSNPGQGAYEQYF. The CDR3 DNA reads TGTGCCACCAGCAATCCGGGACAGGGGGCCTACGAGCAGTACTTC.

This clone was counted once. The CDR3 is CASSPGLPLGGYTF. DNA for the CDR3: TGCGCCAGCAGCCCCGGACTTCCTTTGGGGGGCTACACCTTC. This chain joins TRBV4-1 and TRBJ1-2, with D uncertain. This CDR3 has 14 amino acids. Deletions cut 4 bases from V and 8 bases from J, with 17 bases between. Germline CDR1 reads MGHRA; CDR2 reads YSYEKL.

In DNA form, the CDR3 reads TGCAGCGTCGGGGAGGGGGGTACGACCGGGGAGCTGTTTTTT. This translates into CSVGEGGTTGELFF. The chain couples TRBV29-1 to TRBJ2-2; possibly TRBD2 for D (7 bases). CDR1 is SQVTM, CDR2 ANQGSEA, per germline. CDR3 size: 14 residues. Trimming pared 6 bases from V and 5 bases from J, leaving 16 bases between.

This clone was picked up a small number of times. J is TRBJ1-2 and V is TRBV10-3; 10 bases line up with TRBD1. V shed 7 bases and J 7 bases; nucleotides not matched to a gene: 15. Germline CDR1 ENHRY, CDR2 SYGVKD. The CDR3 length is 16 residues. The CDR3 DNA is TGTGCCATCACAGACGAGGGACAGGGGTTTATGGGTGGCTACACCTTC. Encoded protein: CAITDEGQGFMGGYTF.

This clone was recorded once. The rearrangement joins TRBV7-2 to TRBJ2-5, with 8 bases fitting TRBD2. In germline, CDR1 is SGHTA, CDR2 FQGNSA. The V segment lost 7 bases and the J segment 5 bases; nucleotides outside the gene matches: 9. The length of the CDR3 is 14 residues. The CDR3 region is CASNLGGAGETQYF. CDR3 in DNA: TGTGCCAGCAACCTCGGGGGGGCCGGGGAGACCCAGTACTTC.

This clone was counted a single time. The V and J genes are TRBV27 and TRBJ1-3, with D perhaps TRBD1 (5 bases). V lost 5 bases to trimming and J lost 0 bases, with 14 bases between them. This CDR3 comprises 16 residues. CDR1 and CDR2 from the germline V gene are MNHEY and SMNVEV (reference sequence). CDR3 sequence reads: CASSPGTFRSGNTIYF. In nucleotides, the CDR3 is TGTGCCAGCAGTCCCGGGACTTTTCGCTCTGGAAACACCATATATTTT.

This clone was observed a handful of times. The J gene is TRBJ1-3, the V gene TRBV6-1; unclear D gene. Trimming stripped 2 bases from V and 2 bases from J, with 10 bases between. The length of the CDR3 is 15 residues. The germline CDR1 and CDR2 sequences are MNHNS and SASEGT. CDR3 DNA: TGTGCCAGCAGTGAAAACGTTGCGGCTGGAAACACCATATATTTT. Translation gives CASSENVAAGNTIYF.